Presented here are 9 T cell receptor beta chains from one specimen sequenced in a study of human T cells and chemical hapten exposure (dated by TCRdb to the early 2020s). Receptor amplification or capture employed RACE. The sequencer was a NextSeq 500. TCRdb reworked the public reads: Q25 trimming with fastp, MiXCR clone assembly, productive beta chains retained. Rows with a matching CDR3 protein are joined into one entry that keeps the most common DNA and genes. The table for this sample lists just under 350,000 distinct CDR3 sequences; around 6.9% of them were counted only once. The ten largest clones capture 7.5% to 9% of the sample. Taken with the paper, the label for time point translates to: patch test 1, 2 weeks after DPC sensitization. The treatment or condition label for this specimen denotes: therapeutic diphenylcyclopropenone sensitization with weekly scalp DPC. The sequencing here drew on whole blood, taken in connection with sensitization to the hapten diphenylcyclopropenone (DPC). The receptors stem from a woman aged 18-29 years with alopecia areata. Some clones in this sample may be carry-over from other donors' samples.

This clonotype was detected ten times or more. This chain joins TRBV6-2 or TRBV6-3 and TRBJ2-7, with 9 bases matching TRBD2. This CDR3 is built from 18 residues. Germline CDR1 reads MNHEY; CDR2 reads SVGEGT. V was pared by 2 bases and J by 6 bases, with 17 bases of the junction left unmatched. CDR3 in amino acids: CASSYDIGLAIPLVEQYF. The CDR3 DNA follows: TGTGCCAGCAGTTACGACATCGGACTAGCGATTCCCCTTGTCGAGCAGTACTTC.

This clonotype showed up just a few times. V is TRBV20-1 and J is TRBJ1-5; unclear D gene. Germline CDR1 reads DFQATT; CDR2 reads SNEGSKA (reference sequence). V was shortened by 4 bases and J by 2 bases, with 9 bases between the two germline ends. CDR3 size: 13 residues. This chain's CDR3 is CSANAGGNQPQHF. Written as DNA, the CDR3 is TGCAGTGCTAATGCCGGGGGCAATCAGCCCCAGCATTTT.

This clonotype was found a few times. The chain carries TRBV15 and TRBJ1-1, with 10 bases aligning to TRBD1. The CDR3 totals 17 residues. The ends lost 1 base at V and 2 bases at J; junction bases unmatched: 7. Per germline, CDR1 LNHNV and CDR2 YYDKDF (reference sequence). The CDR3 nucleotides are TGTGCCACCAGCAGAGGGGGAGACAGGGGGCCAAACACTGAAGCTTTCTTT. It codes for CATSRGGDRGPNTEAFF. The entire variable domain, with the rest obtained from reference TRBV15 and TRBJ1-1, is as follows: DAMVIQNPRYQVTQFGKPVTLSCSQTLNHNVMYWYQQKSSQAPKLLFHYYDKDFNNEADTPDNFQSRRPNTSFCFLDIRSPGLGDTAMYLCATSRGGDRGPNTEAFFGQGTRLTVV.

The chain carries TRBV7-2 and TRBJ1-1, with 7 bases aligning to TRBD1. Germline CDR1 reads SGHTA; CDR2 reads FQGNSA. The CDR3 has 15 residues. The junction had 9 bases not matched to a gene; V was cut back by 5 bases and J by 3 bases. The CDR3 loop is CASSPRQGGDTEAFF. DNA of the CDR3: TGTGCCAGCAGCCCCCGACAGGGCGGAGACACTGAAGCTTTCTTT.

This clonotype was observed a handful of times. The CDR3 DNA sequence: TGTGCCATCAGTGCCGAGGAAAGGGCTGAAGCTTTCTTT. Encoded protein: CAISAEERAEAFF. The chain combines TRBV10-3 with TRBJ1-1; D is unresolved. The germline CDR1 and CDR2 sequences are ENHRY and SYGVKD. Deletions cut 4 bases from V and 6 bases from J, with 12 bases between. The CDR3 extends over 13 amino acids.

This clonotype has a count of ten or more. V usage is TRBV5-1 and J usage is TRBJ1-3; the D is unclear. The CDR3 runs 16 residues. V was shortened by 4 bases and J by 2 bases, with 16 bases between the two germline ends. CDR1 and CDR2 (germline): SGHRS, YFSETQ. The DNA for the CDR3 is TGCGCCAGCAGCCGCTCCACCTTCGACCCTGGAAACACCATATATTTT. Translating gives CASSRSTFDPGNTIYF.

The chain's CDR3 is CASSLRQGADIQYF. The DNA for the CDR3 is TGTGCCAGCAGCCTCAGACAGGGGGCTGACATTCAGTACTTC. The rearrangement links TRBV7-9 to TRBJ2-4; 10 nucleotides agree with TRBD1. J lost 8 bases, V lost 5 bases, and 6 bases had no gene match. The CDR3 sequence is 14 residues long. Germline assignment: CDR1 SEHNR and CDR2 FQNEAQ (reference sequence).

This clonotype came up a few times. The J gene is TRBJ1-1, the V gene TRBV6-2 or TRBV6-3; TRBD1 might be the D (6 bases). The CDR3 is 14 amino acids. V was trimmed by 7 bases and J by 5 bases, leaving 17 bases between them. CDR1 is MNHEY, CDR2 SVGEGT, per germline. CDR3 DNA: TGTGCCAGCACCTACGGAGGGGGTAGGACTGAAGCTTTCTTT. Its translation: CASTYGGGRTEAFF.

This clonotype has at least ten counts. V usage is TRBV7-9 and J usage is TRBJ2-7; D is unclear. V dropped 5 bases and J dropped 4 bases, with 9 bases sitting between them. The CDR3 length is 12 residues. Per germline, CDR1 SEHNR and CDR2 FQNEAQ (reference sequence). The CDR3 DNA sequence: TGTGCCAGCAGCGACGGGCGGTACGAGCAGTACTTC. Translating it yields CASSDGRYEQYF.